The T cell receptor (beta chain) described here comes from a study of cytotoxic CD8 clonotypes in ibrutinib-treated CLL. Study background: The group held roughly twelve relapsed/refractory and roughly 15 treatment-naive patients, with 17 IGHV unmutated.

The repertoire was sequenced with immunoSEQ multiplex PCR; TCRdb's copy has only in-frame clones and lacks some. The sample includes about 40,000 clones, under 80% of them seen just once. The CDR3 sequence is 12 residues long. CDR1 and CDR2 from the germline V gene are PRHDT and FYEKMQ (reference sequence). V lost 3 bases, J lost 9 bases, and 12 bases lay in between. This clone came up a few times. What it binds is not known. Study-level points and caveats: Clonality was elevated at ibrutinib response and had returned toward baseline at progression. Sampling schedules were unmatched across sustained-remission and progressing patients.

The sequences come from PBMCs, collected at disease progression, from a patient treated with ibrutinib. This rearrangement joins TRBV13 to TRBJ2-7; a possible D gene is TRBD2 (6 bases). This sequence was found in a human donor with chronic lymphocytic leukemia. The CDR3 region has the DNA TGTGCCAGCAGCTTCGGGACTCTGGGGCAGTACTTC. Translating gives CASSFGTLGQYF.